Sequencing of this T cell receptor beta chain was carried out in a study of vaccination effects on CD4 cells after COVID-19. Study outcomes and limitations: Only a few convalescent patients and no early post-infection timepoints featured in the study. New vaccine-induced clones dominated convalescents' post-vaccine spike-reactive clones.

The repertoire was sequenced with immunoSEQ multiplex PCR; TCRdb's copy has only in-frame clones and lacks some. The sample contains approximately 26,000 clones, 65% to 75% of which appear only once. This clone was seen more than once but under ten times. The antigen is unknown. CDR3 length: 14 amino acids. The germline CDR1 and CDR2 sequences are SGDLS and YYNGEE. With 4 bases removed from V and 6 bases from J, the gap between germline ends came to 16 bases. Prior to sequencing, the ViraFEST assay stimulated PBMC with viral peptide pools, which expanded the antigen-specific CD4+ T cells. Scientists isolated CD4+ T cells after a roughly 9-day culture period ended. This individual tested PCR-positive for SARS-CoV-2 infection between March and December 2020.

The J gene is TRBJ1-1, the V gene TRBV9; D may be TRBD1 (6 bases). This clonotype originated in a human donor who had a prior SARS-CoV-2 infection. Sequences were derived from CD4+ T cells from PBMCs cultured with SARS-CoV-2 spike peptides, sampled before COVID-19 vaccination. DNA for the CDR3: TGTGCCAGCAGCAGACAGGAGGGGATTGCTGAAGCTTTCTTT. It codes for CASSRQEGIAEAFF.